This TCR beta chain was documented in a study of response to subunit inactivated influenza vaccine. This CDR3 region has 16 residues. CDR1 is SGHAT and CDR2 is FQNNGV in the germline V gene. Trimming took 1 base from V and 5 from J; bases not matched to a gene: 7. One entry per CDR3 protein, called by TCRdb with MiXCR from the RT-PCR reads. The profile shows 600,000 to 850,000 distinct CDR3 sequences, 12% to 15% of them singletons. This clonotype was found a few times. What it binds is not known. Study outcomes and limitations: It was the authors' suggestion that each seasonal influenza vaccination recruits few new T cells.

Here the sequenced sample was PBMCs from blood, taken 14 to 15 days before vaccination. The V gene is TRBV11-2, the J gene TRBJ2-1; 8 bases are shared with TRBD2. This clonotype originated in a man in his forties or fifties who received an inactivated influenza vaccine. The CDR3 sequence: CASSLVRLAGHNEQFF. CDR3 DNA sequence: TGTGCCAGCAGCTTAGTCCGGCTAGCGGGTCACAATGAGCAGTTCTTC.